A single sample gave rise to the 21 T cell receptor beta chains below, sequenced in a study of blood T cell repertoires in COVID-19 (TCRdb year 2020). Library construction relied on the immunoSEQ multiplex PCR assay. Drawn from immuneACCESS, this table holds only the in-frame rearrangements with V and J called that TCRdb kept. Clones are partly lost; checked studies trace under half to an unresolved V gene and leave the rest unexplained. The sample contains some 200,000 clones, almost 85% of them found a single time. Together, the top ten hold more than 2% of the sample. Sequencing was done on a sample of peripheral blood. These receptors all come from a woman in her 70s with COVID-19, enrolled during active disease.

The rearrangement uses TRBV19 and TRBJ1-3, with 7 bases matching TRBD1. The CDR3 covers 16 residues. The germline CDR1 and CDR2 sequences are LNHDA and SQIVND (reference sequence). Trimming removed 4 bases from V and 0 bases from J; junction bases left unmatched: 6. CDR3 nucleotides: TGTGCCAGTAGTAGCCGGGGACAGCTCTCTGGAAACACCATATATTTT. Its translation is CASSSRGQLSGNTIYF.

The chain combines TRBV27 with TRBJ2-3; maybe TRBD1 (6 bases). The CDR3 runs 13 residues. Per the germline V gene, CDR1 is MNHEY and CDR2 is SMNVEV (reference sequence). V dropped 7 bases and J dropped 2 bases, with 10 bases sitting between them. The CDR3 DNA follows: TGTGCCAGCAAGTGGACAGCCACAGATACGCAGTATTTT. It translates to CASKWTATDTQYF.

The chain has TRBV5-4 and TRBJ1-3, with 8 bases fitting TRBD1. CDR3 length: 16 amino acids. Germline V gene sequence: CDR1 SGHNT, CDR2 YYREEE (reference sequence). The V gene end was trimmed by 4 bases and the J gene end by 0 bases; junction bases not matched to a gene: 6. DNA for the CDR3: TGTGCCAGCAGCACGGGACAGGCCCGCTCTGGAAACACCATATATTTT. Translated: CASSTGQARSGNTIYF. Filled out from reference TRBV5-4 and TRBJ1-3, the complete variable domain reads ETGVTQSPTHLIKTRGQQVTLRCSSQSGHNTVSWYQQALGQGPQFIFQYYREEENGRGNFPPRFSGLQFPNYSSELNVNALELDDSALYLCASSTGQARSGNTIYFGEGSWLTVV.

The V call is TRBV9, the J call TRBJ2-5; D not certain. Germline V gene lookup returns CDR1 SGDLS and CDR2 YYNGEE. CDR3 length: 13 amino acids. Trimming left V 4 bases short and J 3 bases short, with 10 bases between. Written as DNA, the CDR3 is TGTGCCAGCAGCCATCCCCGAGAAGAGACCCAGTACTTC. This encodes CASSHPREETQYF. The full variable domain, completed using reference TRBV9 and TRBJ2-5, is DSGVTQTPKHLITATGQRVTLRCSPRSGDLSVYWYQQSLDQGLQFLIQYYNGEERAKGNILERFSAQQFPDLHSELNLSSLELGDSALYFCASSHPREETQYFGPGTRLLVL.

For the CDR3, the DNA is TGTGCCAGCAGTTTACGCTCAAGCGACAGACGGAACACTGAAGCTTTCTTT. As protein: CASSLRSSDRRNTEAFF. The V and J genes are TRBV27 and TRBJ1-1; D is possibly TRBD1 (5 bases). CDR1 is MNHEY and CDR2 is SMNVEV in the germline V gene (reference sequence). This CDR3 is built from 17 residues. The V end lost 2 bases, the J end lost 1 base, and 17 bases lay between the germline ends.

The chain has TRBV6-5 and TRBJ1-1; the D gene is possibly TRBD1 (5 bases). The germline gives CDR1 MNHEY, CDR2 SVGAGI. Trimming removed 5 bases from V and 0 bases from J, with 13 bases in between. This CDR3 comprises 15 residues. In DNA, the CDR3 is TGTGCCAGCAGTAACCCAGGACAACTGAACACTGAAGCTTTCTTT. Its protein is CASSNPGQLNTEAFF.

The rearrangement joins TRBV18 to TRBJ1-1, with TRBD1 matching 8 bases. V gave up 6 bases and J gave up 0 bases; unmatched junction bases: 0. Germline lookup yields CDR1 KGHSH and CDR2 LQKENI. CDR3 size: 13 residues. CDR3 in DNA: TGTGCCAGCTCGGACAGGGTGAACACTGAAGCTTTCTTT. Translation: CASSDRVNTEAFF.

This chain joins TRBV5-4 and TRBJ2-5; perhaps TRBD2 as D (5 bases). Looked up from germline, CDR1 is SGHNT and CDR2 is YYREEE (reference sequence). CDR3 size: 15 residues. With 0 bases removed from V and 2 bases from J, the gap between germline ends came to 11 bases. CDR3 region: CASSLDYGEQETQYF. In DNA, the CDR3 is TGTGCCAGCAGCTTGGATTACGGGGAACAAGAGACCCAGTACTTC.

This chain joins TRBV3-1 (or the pseudogene TRBV3-2) and TRBJ1-1; 7 bases map to TRBD1. V lost 4 bases, J lost 4 bases, and 9 bases stayed unmatched. CDR3 length equals 15 residues. Per germline, CDR1 LGHDT and CDR2 YNNKEL (reference sequence). This CDR3 is CASSRNPGTVTEAFF. CDR3 nucleotides: TGTGCCAGCAGCCGAAATCCCGGGACAGTCACTGAAGCTTTCTTT.

The table lists this clone with a count of one. This chain links TRBV5-4 with TRBJ1-3; a possible D gene is TRBD1 (5 bases). The CDR3 covers 15 residues. V was shortened by 2 bases and J by 3 bases, with 12 bases between the two germline ends. Germline CDR1 is SGHNT and CDR2 is YYREEE (reference sequence). The CDR3 sequence is CASSFFAGIGNTIYF. CDR3 nucleotide sequence: TGTGCCAGCAGCTTCTTTGCAGGGATTGGAAACACCATATATTTT. The entire variable domain, with the rest obtained from reference TRBV5-4 and TRBJ1-3, is as follows: ETGVTQSPTHLIKTRGQQVTLRCSSQSGHNTVSWYQQALGQGPQFIFQYYREEENGRGNFPPRFSGLQFPNYSSELNVNALELDDSALYLCASSFFAGIGNTIYFGEGSWLTVV.

V usage is TRBV5-8 and J usage is TRBJ2-7, with 10 bases that match TRBD1. The V gene's germline CDR1 is SGHTS and CDR2 YDEGEE. The length of the CDR3 is 15 residues. Trimming at V came to 6 bases and at J to 10 bases, leaving 16 bases not matched to a gene. The DNA of the CDR3 is TGTGCCAGCAATCTCCGGGACAGGGGTCCTGTGAACCAGTACTTC. Translation: CASNLRDRGPVNQYF.

This clone was recorded only once. V is TRBV5-1 and J is TRBJ1-1; TRBD1 is a possible D gene (5 bases). This CDR3 is 13 amino acids long. Per the germline V gene, CDR1 is SGHRS and CDR2 is YFSETQ. V gave up 1 base and J gave up 4 bases, with 8 bases separating them. The CDR3 spells CASSLSDSTEAFF. The CDR3 coding sequence is TGCGCCAGCAGCTTGTCTGACAGCACTGAAGCTTTCTTT.

The rearrangement uses TRBV12-5 and TRBJ2-1; 10 bases map to TRBD1. The CDR3 loop spans 14 amino acids. Germline V CDR1 and CDR2: LGHNT, FRNRAP. V lost 6 bases to trimming and J lost 10 bases; unmatched junction nucleotides: 9. CDR3 sequence (DNA): TGTGCTAGTGGGCCGACAGGGGGCGCATACGAGCAGTTCTTC. Residues: CASGPTGGAYEQFF.

The rearrangement uses TRBV30 and TRBJ1-1; no clear D gene. Trimming took off 4 bases at V and 2 bases at J, with 20 bases between the two ends. The CDR3 runs 16 residues. Germline values: CDR1 GTSNPN, CDR2 SVGIG (reference sequence). CDR3 DNA: TGTGCCTGGACTCGGGGTTCAGGCAGGATTAACACTGAAGCTTTCTTT. This sequence encodes CAWTRGSGRINTEAFF.

The CDR3 bases are TGCAGTGCTAGTTACCGGGACACAAATTCACCCCTCCACTTT. Translation gives CSASYRDTNSPLHF. J is TRBJ1-6 and V is TRBV20-1; TRBD1 might be the D (6 bases). The CDR3 consists of 14 residues. Germline V lookup: CDR1 DFQATT, CDR2 SNEGSKA (reference sequence). Trimming removed 3 bases from V and 7 bases from J, with 13 bases in between.

The CDR3 loop reads CASSLGTEADGYTF. DNA for the CDR3: TGTGCCAGCAGCTTAGGGACAGAAGCTGATGGCTACACCTTC. This chain joins TRBV7-9 and TRBJ1-2, with a tentative D call TRBD1 (6 bases). Trimming left V 1 base short and J 6 bases short, with 12 bases between. CDR3 length equals 14 residues. Germline V lookup: CDR1 SEHNR, CDR2 FQNEAQ (reference sequence).

The rearrangement uses TRBV5-1 and TRBJ2-3, with TRBD2 identical over 8 bases. V dropped 2 bases and J dropped 0; count of bases not matched to a gene: 5. The CDR3 runs 16 residues. Germline V gives CDR1 SGHRS, CDR2 YFSETQ. The CDR3 DNA follows: TGCGCCAGCAGCTTAGGACCTAGCGGGAGCACAGATACGCAGTATTTT. Protein product: CASSLGPSGSTDTQYF.

V gene TRBV25-1 combines with J gene TRBJ2-2, with D uncertain. Germline V CDR1 and CDR2: MGHDK, SYGVNS. The CDR3 runs to 16 residues. The V end was cut by 4 bases, the J end by 6 bases, with 18 bases between. CDR3 amino acids: CASSVGSTVRSGELFF. The CDR3 DNA reads as TGTGCCAGCAGTGTAGGCAGCACAGTCAGGTCCGGGGAGCTGTTTTTT.

This chain links TRBV11-3 with TRBJ2-7; possible D gene TRBD1, 6 bases. The CDR3 totals 14 residues. Looked up from germline, CDR1 is SGHNT and CDR2 is YENEEA. The germline V and J ends were trimmed by 5 bases and 3 bases, with 14 bases remaining between them. Written as DNA, the CDR3 is TGTGCCAGCAGCCCTCGGGACACCGGCTACGAGCAGTACTTC. Residues: CASSPRDTGYEQYF.

The rearrangement links TRBV7-3 to TRBJ1-1; TRBD1 aligns across 7 bases. CDR3 length equals 15 residues. V gave up 5 bases and J gave up 2 bases; unmatched junction bases: 8. The germline gives CDR1 SGHTA, CDR2 FQGTGA. CDR3 protein: CASSPRGGSNTEAFF. As DNA, the CDR3 is TGTGCCAGCAGCCCGCGAGGGGGCTCAAACACTGAAGCTTTCTTT.

In nucleotides, the CDR3 is TGTGCCAGCAGCAAAGGGGGAGTCCGGACTCGGGAAGCTTTCTTT. Translating gives CASSKGGVRTREAFF. The chain recombines TRBV21-1 with TRBJ1-1. TRBV21-1 is flagged as a pseudogene. The CDR3 contains 15 residues.